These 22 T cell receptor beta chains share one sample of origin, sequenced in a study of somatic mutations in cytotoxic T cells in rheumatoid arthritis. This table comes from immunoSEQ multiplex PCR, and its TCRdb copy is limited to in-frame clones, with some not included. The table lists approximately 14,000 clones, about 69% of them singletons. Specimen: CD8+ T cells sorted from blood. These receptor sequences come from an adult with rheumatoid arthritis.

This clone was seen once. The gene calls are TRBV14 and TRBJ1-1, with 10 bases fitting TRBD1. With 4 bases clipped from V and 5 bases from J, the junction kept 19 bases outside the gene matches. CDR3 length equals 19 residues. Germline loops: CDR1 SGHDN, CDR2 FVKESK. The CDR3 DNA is TGTGCCAGCAGCCCACCTCTATTCGACAGGGGGCTAGGGGAAACTGAAGCTTTCTTT. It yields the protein CASSPPLFDRGLGETEAFF. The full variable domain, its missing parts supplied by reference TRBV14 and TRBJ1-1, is EAGVTQFPSHSVIEKGQTVTLRCDPISGHDNLYWYRRVMGKEIKFLLHFVKESKQDESGMPNNRFLAERTGGTYSTLKVQPAELEDSGVYFCASSPPLFDRGLGETEAFFGQGTRLTVV.

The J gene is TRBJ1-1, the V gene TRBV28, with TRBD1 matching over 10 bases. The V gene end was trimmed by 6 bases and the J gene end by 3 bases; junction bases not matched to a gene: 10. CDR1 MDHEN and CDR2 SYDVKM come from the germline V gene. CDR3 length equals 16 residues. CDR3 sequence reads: CASSPRDRGRDTEAFF. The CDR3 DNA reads TGTGCCAGCAGCCCCAGGGACAGGGGTAGGGACACTGAAGCTTTCTTT. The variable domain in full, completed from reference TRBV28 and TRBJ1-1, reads DVKVTQSSRYLVKRTGEKVFLECVQDMDHENMFWYRQDPGLGLRLIYFSYDVKMKEKGDIPEGYSVSREKKERFSLILESASTNQTSMYLCASSPRDRGRDTEAFFGQGTRLTVV.

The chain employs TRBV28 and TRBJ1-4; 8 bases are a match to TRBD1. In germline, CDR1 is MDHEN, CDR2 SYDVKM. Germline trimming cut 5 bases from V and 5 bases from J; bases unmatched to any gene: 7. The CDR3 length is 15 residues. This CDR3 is CASSHPTGVNEKLFF. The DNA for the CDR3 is TGTGCCAGCAGTCACCCGACAGGGGTAAATGAAAAACTGTTTTTT.

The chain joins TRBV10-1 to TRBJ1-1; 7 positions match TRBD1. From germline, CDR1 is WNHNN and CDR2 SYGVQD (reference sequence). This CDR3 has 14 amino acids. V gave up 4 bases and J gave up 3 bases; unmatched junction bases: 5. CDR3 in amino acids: CASSAVRGYTEAFF. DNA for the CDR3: TGCGCCAGCAGTGCGGTCAGGGGGTACACTGAAGCTTTCTTT.

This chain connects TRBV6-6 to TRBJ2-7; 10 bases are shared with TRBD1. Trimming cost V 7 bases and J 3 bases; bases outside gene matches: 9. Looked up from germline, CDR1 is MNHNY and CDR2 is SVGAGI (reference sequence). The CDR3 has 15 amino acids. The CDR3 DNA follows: TGTGCCAGCACCGATCCAGGGACAGGGGTCTACGAGCAGTACTTC. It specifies CASTDPGTGVYEQYF.

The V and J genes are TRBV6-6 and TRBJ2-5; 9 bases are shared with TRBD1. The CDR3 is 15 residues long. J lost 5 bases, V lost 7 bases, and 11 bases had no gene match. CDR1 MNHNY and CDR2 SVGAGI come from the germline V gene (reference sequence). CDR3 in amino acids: CASNVPGQGPETQYF. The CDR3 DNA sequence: TGTGCCAGCAATGTACCGGGACAGGGACCTGAGACCCAGTACTTC.

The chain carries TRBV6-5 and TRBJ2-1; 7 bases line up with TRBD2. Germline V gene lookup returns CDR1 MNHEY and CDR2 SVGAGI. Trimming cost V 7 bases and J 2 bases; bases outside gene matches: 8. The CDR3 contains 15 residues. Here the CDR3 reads CASTGLGTTYNEQFF. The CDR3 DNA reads TGTGCCAGCACAGGTCTGGGGACTACCTACAATGAGCAGTTCTTC.

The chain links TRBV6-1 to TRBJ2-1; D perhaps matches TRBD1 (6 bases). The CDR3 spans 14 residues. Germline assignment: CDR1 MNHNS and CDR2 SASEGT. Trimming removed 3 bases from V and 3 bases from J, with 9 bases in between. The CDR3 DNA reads TGTGCCAGCAGTGATGGGGGCGACTACAATGAGCAGTTCTTC. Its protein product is CASSDGGDYNEQFF.

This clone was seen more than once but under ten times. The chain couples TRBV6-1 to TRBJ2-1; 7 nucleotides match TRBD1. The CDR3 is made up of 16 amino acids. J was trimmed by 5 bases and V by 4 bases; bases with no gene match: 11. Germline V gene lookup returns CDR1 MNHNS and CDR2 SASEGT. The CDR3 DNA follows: TGTGCCAGCAGTGTACGACAGGGACGCATTAACAATGAGCAGTTCTTC. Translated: CASSVRQGRINNEQFF.

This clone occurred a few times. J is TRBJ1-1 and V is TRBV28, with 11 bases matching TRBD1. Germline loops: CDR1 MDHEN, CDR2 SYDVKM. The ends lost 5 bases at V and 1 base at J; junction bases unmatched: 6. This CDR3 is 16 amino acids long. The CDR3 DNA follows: TGTGCCAGCAGTCCACGGGACAGGGGGAAGAACACTGAAGCTTTCTTT. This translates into CASSPRDRGKNTEAFF.

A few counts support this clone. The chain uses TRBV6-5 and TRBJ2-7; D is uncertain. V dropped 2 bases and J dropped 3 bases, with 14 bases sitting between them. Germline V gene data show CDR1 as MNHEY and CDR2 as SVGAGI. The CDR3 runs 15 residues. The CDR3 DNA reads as TGTGCCAGCAGTTACCTCCCGGGTCGACTCTACGAGCAGTACTTC. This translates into CASSYLPGRLYEQYF.

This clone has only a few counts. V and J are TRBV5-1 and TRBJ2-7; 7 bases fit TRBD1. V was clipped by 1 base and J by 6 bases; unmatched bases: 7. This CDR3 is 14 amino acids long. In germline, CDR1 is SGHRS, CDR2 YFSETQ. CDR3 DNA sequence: TGCGCCAGCAGCTTGTACGGGACAGCACCCGAGCAGTACTTC. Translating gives CASSLYGTAPEQYF.

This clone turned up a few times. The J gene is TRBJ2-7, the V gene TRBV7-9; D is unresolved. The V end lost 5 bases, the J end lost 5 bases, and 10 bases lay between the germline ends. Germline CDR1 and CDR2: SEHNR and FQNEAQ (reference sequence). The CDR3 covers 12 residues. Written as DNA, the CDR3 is TGTGCCAGCAGCCCAGAACTCCACGAGCAGTACTTC. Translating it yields CASSPELHEQYF. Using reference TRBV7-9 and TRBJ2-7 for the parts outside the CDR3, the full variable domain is DTGVSQNPRHKITKRGQNVTFRCDPISEHNRLYWYRQTLGQGPEFLTYFQNEAQLEKSRLLSDRFSAERPKGSFSTLEIQRTEQGDSAMYLCASSPELHEQYFGPGTRLTVT.

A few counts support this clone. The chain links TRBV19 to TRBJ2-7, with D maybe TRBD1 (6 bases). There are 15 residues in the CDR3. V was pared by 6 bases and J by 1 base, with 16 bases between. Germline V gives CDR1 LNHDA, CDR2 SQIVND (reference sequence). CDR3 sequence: CASRPTRDTSYEQYF. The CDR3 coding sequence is TGTGCCAGTAGACCAACCCGGGACACGTCCTACGAGCAGTACTTC.

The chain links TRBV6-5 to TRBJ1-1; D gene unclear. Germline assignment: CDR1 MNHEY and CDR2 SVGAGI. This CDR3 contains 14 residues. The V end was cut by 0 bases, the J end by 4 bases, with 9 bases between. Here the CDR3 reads CASSYSVSFTEAFF. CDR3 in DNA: TGTGCCAGCAGTTACTCGGTCAGCTTCACTGAAGCTTTCTTT.

The CDR3 coding sequence is TGTGCCAGCAGTGGGGGGACAGGGGGTGACTATGGCTACACCTTC. This translates into CASSGGTGGDYGYTF. The chain couples TRBV2 to TRBJ1-2; 11 positions match TRBD1. With V trimmed by 4 bases and J by 3 bases, 4 bases remained unmatched. Germline CDR1 reads SNHLY; CDR2 reads FYNNEI. This CDR3 comprises 15 residues.

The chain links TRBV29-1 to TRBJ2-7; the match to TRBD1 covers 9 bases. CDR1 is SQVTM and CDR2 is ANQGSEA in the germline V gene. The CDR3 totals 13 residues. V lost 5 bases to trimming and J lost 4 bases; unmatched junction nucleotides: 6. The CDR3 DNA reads TGCAGCGTTCTACAGGGGGCTTATTACGAGCAGTACTTC. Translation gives CSVLQGAYYEQYF.

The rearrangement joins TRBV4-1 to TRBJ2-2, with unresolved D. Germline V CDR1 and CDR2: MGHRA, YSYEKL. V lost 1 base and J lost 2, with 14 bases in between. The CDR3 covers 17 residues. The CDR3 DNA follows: TGCGCCAGCAGCCAAGGGCTAACGGGTCTCAACACCGGGGAGCTGTTTTTT. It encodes CASSQGLTGLNTGELFF.

The CDR3: CASSESGHTNTGELFF. For the CDR3, the DNA is TGTGCCAGCAGTGAGTCTGGGCACACGAACACCGGGGAGCTGTTTTTT. The chain joins TRBV2 to TRBJ2-2; D ambiguous. This CDR3 spans 16 amino acids. CDR1 SNHLY and CDR2 FYNNEI come from the germline V gene. V lost 3 bases and J lost 0, with 11 bases in between.

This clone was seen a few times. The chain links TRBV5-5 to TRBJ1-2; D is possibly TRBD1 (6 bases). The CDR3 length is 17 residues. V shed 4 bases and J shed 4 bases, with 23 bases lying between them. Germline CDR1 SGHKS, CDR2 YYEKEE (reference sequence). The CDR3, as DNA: TGTGCCAGCAGCCTGGAACGGGGGCAGGGCCCTACCTATGGCTACACCTTC. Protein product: CASSLERGQGPTYGYTF.

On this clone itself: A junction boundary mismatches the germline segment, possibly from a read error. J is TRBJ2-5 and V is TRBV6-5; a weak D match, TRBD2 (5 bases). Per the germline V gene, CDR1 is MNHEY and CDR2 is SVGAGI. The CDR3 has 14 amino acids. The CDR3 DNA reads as TGTGCCAGCAGTAACTCGGGGAACCAAGAGACCCAGTACTTC. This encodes CASSNSGNQETQYF.

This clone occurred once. The CDR3 DNA reads as TGTGCCAGCAGTTCCTTGTCCAGCTCCTACGAGCAGTACTTC. This translates into CASSSLSSSYEQYF. The V and J genes are TRBV27 and TRBJ2-7, with D unresolved. Germline V gene data show CDR1 as MNHEY and CDR2 as SMNVEV (reference sequence). The V end lost 4 bases, the J end lost 0 bases, and 10 bases lay between the germline ends. The CDR3 length is 14 residues.